The 8 T cell receptor beta chains presented below share a single source sample, sequenced in a study of T-cell memory formation after mild COVID-19. TCRdb re-called the 5' RACE reads with MiXCR, one entry per CDR3 protein. Of about 270,000 distinct CDR3 sequences detected, roughly 15% appear once; the ten largest clones hold 20% to 25%. The sample was PBMCs or a T cell subset sorted from them (not recorded which). These receptors all come from a man younger than 35 who had mild COVID-19 (a few samples of this study predate the infection). Cell type and time point are not known.

In its sample, this clonotype was seen many times. The chain joins TRBV25-1 to TRBJ2-7; 9 bases agree with TRBD2. Looked up from germline, CDR1 is MGHDK and CDR2 is SYGVNS. The CDR3 sequence is 16 residues long. Trimming at V came to 3 bases and at J to 5 bases, leaving 11 bases not matched to a gene. CDR3: CASSDPRAGGTHEQYF. In nucleotides, the CDR3 is TGTGCCAGCAGTGACCCCCGAGCGGGAGGCACGCACGAGCAGTACTTC.

This clonotype was counted many times. This chain connects TRBV7-2 to TRBJ2-1; a possible D gene is TRBD2 (5 bases). The CDR3 has 12 residues. The V end was cut by 5 bases, the J end by 15 bases, with 17 bases between. The germline CDR1 and CDR2 sequences are SGHTA and FQGNSA. CDR3 sequence: CASSDALGRRFF. In DNA form, the CDR3 reads TGTGCCAGCAGCGACGCACTAGGACGGCGGTTCTTC.

The count of this clonotype is one. V gene TRBV27 combines with J gene TRBJ2-7, with D perhaps matching TRBD2 (5 bases). The germline V and J ends were trimmed by 6 bases and 4 bases, with 10 bases remaining between them. Germline CDR1 is MNHEY and CDR2 is SMNVEV (reference sequence). The CDR3 sequence is 12 residues long. CDR3 loop: CASSGIGYEQYF. CDR3 in DNA: TGTGCCAGCAGCGGGATCGGGTACGAGCAGTACTTC.

The chain couples TRBV7-9 to TRBJ1-6; unclear D gene. This CDR3 has 19 residues. V was pared by 2 bases and J by 7 bases, with 24 bases between. The germline gives CDR1 SEHNR, CDR2 FQNEAQ (reference sequence). CDR3 bases: TGTGCCAGCAGCTTATCAGCAGAGGACTTTACCGGGTTGAATTCACCCCTCCACTTT. This translates into CASSLSAEDFTGLNSPLHF.

There are a few counts of this clonotype. The chain joins TRBV5-1 to TRBJ1-1; D is unclear. Germline V lookup: CDR1 SGHRS, CDR2 YFSETQ. The CDR3 runs to 13 residues. Trimming took off 0 bases at V and 6 bases at J, with 9 bases between the two ends. CDR3 residues: CASSLEVGPEAFF. CDR3 DNA sequence: TGCGCCAGCAGCTTGGAGGTGGGTCCTGAAGCTTTCTTT.

The CDR3 loop reads CASSQDLGDEGYTF. The CDR3 nucleotides are TGCGCCAGCAGCCAAGATCTGGGGGATGAAGGCTACACCTTC. V is TRBV4-1 and J is TRBJ1-2; tentative D call: TRBD1 (5 bases). The CDR3 consists of 14 residues. Trimming left V 0 bases short and J 8 bases short, with 13 bases between. Germline values: CDR1 MGHRA, CDR2 YSYEKL.

This clonotype was seen more than once but under ten times. The chain combines TRBV7-2 with TRBJ2-1; D remains ambiguous. The CDR3 totals 14 residues. Germline CDR1 reads SGHTA; CDR2 reads FQGNSA. V lost 5 bases and J 3 bases, leaving 11 bases between the germline ends. The DNA for the CDR3 is TGTGCCAGCAGCCCTGACCCGGGCTACAATGAGCAGTTCTTC. Translated: CASSPDPGYNEQFF.

This clonotype occurred a few times. This chain uses TRBV6-5 with TRBJ2-7; D is uncertain. This CDR3 has 12 amino acids. Trimming took 6 bases from V and 6 from J, leaving 12 bases between them. Germline V gives CDR1 MNHEY, CDR2 SVGAGI. Written as DNA, the CDR3 is TGTGCCAGCAGCCCGGACCCTCGCGAGCAGTACTTC. This codes for CASSPDPREQYF.